The TCR beta chain described here comes from a study of circulating CD8 cells and anti-PD-1 response in melanoma (dated by TCRdb to about 2020). For the study in its entirety: Nivolumab was administered to patients intravenously at 3 mg/kg every 2 weeks. A total of around 11 melanoma patients were included in the TCR repertoire analysis, 4 of them responders and 7 non-responders. Responders were defined as patients showing complete or partial responses, and non-responders as patients showing stable or progressive disease (RECIST v1.1). The melanoma cohort included about 13 patients, of whom seven received anti-PD-1 as first-line therapy and six had previously received targeted therapy or immunotherapy. PD-1 on on-treatment samples was detected using a biotinylated anti-human IgG4 antibody. What the work shows at the level of the full study, not this receptor alone: Between subsets, repertoires were largely private, with fewer than 8% of TRB clonotypes shared at M1, and the highest sharing was seen between DPOS and TIGIT. The highest diversity was observed in the DNEG repertoire, similar and higher clonality was shown by the PD-1 and DPOS repertoires, and the lowest diversity was found in the TIGIT repertoires. Because material was limited, most experiments were generally run without replicates. Tumor material was not accessible, so tumor reactivity was assessed by peptide assays on expanded sorted subsets instead. The published TCR repertoire comparisons relied only on baseline and M1 samples from a small cohort that had few responders. The cohort mixed treatment-naive and previously treated patients, which the authors noted could influence results.

In its sample, this clonotype was seen a few times. Its antigen has not been determined. There are no base qualities to consult, and no much larger clone falls within one base. V and J are truncated by 5 bases and 3 bases respectively, leaving an intervening sequence of 20 bases. The germline V gene specifies SGHTA as CDR1 and FQGNSA as CDR2. The CDR3 runs 16 amino acids, cysteine and phenylalanine included. Solely the CDR3 DNA is kept, with 48 bases framed from the first base. For sequencing, a NextSeq 500 was employed. The QIAseq Immune Repertoire RNA Library Kit, Human TCR Panel was used to prepare TCR libraries from 15 ng of total RNA. TCR libraries were sequenced on an Illumina NextSeq with a Mid Output V2 kit, using asymmetric 261x41 paired-end reads. Every TCR library was diluted to approximately 4 nM, then pooled, denatured and loaded at 0.85 to 1 pM. The authors' pipeline ran thus. TCR FASTQ files were processed in the QIAGEN GeneGlobe Data Analysis Center, and downstream analysis was performed in R 3.5.2. Clonality was calculated as one minus Shannon entropy normalized by the log of the number of unique productive sequences. TRA or TRB clonotypes differing in abundance between baseline and M1 were identified within each subset by Fisher exact tests at 5% FDR. Clonotypes with differential abundance were classified as emerging, expanding, contracting or non-expanding/contracting. Morisita's overlap index was used to measure repertoire overlap between patients. The raw public reads went through TCRdb reprocessing: fastp at Q25, MiXCR clone calling, in-frame beta chains kept. Rows merge per CDR3 protein into single entries with the most common DNA and genes. TCRdb assigned the V and J calls; the authors' analysis was not used. This sample comprises around 1,300 distinct CDR3 sequences, 10% of them detected only once. The ten top clones hold about 14% of the sample.

Using a BD FACSAria II cell sorter, four subsets defined by PD-1 and/or TIGIT were sorted out of live CD3+CD8+TCRalphabeta+ cells. To characterize how relevant each subset is to anti-PD-1 therapy response, circulating CD8 T cells were sorted into four subsets based on PD-1 and TIGIT expression. For every sorted CD8 T-cell subset, sequencing covered both the TCR alpha and the TCR beta chains. Peripheral blood was collected at three points: before the first anti-PD-1 injection, after two injections and after four injections. PBMCs were immediately isolated by Ficoll gradient centrifugation. Until use, PBMCs were kept cryopreserved in liquid nitrogen in RPMI containing approximately 21% FCS and approximately 11% DMSO. After thawing, PBMCs were stained with a viability dye plus antibodies against CD3, CD8alpha, TCRalphabeta, PD-1 and TIGIT. Total RNA was extracted with the RNeasy Kit, and a RIN above 7 was reached by every sample.

The chain is made from TRBV7-2 and TRBJ2-7; the D segment is perhaps TRBD1 or TRBD2, each sharing 5 matched bases. This clonotype originated in a human donor with melanoma. The sequencing used CD8+ T cells from PBMCs, collected at baseline or after one month of anti-PD-1 therapy (not recorded which). The nucleotides read TGTGCCAGCAGCCCCGTTGGGGGTCTCTTTGGCTACGAGCAGTACTTC. This gives the protein CASSPVGGLFGYEQYF.